This TCR beta chain was identified during a study of response to subunit inactivated influenza vaccine. Study-level results: Authors suggested seasonal influenza vaccinations each recruit few new T cells.

TCRdb processed the RT-PCR reads anew with MiXCR; each CDR3 protein has one entry. Seen here are hundreds of thousands of distinct CDR3 sequences, 15% to 17% observed once, and the top ten hold 11%. V trimming: 5 bases; J trimming: 3 bases; junction bases outside the gene matches: 11. Germline CDR1 reads MGHRA; CDR2 reads YSYEKL. This CDR3 contains 17 residues. A note on this clonotype: Its target is not known.

The chain recombines TRBV4-1 with TRBJ1-5; 9 bases fit TRBD1. The sequencing here drew on PBMCs from blood, taken 11 to 12 days after vaccination. The receptor's source is a man aged 50 or older who received an inactivated influenza vaccine. This CDR3 is CASSSTGTGWDNQPQHF. The CDR3 DNA is TGCGCCAGCAGCTCTACCGGGACAGGGTGGGACAATCAGCCCCAGCATTTT.